Detailed here is one T cell receptor beta chain. Its antigen is as yet unknown. This record belongs to a study of cytomegalovirus exposure and HLA in healthy donors. PCR was performed using 60 Vbeta and 13 Jbeta primers. In the authors' workflow: In a later analysis, of roughly 73 million unique beta chains, roughly 10 million appeared in at least two donors. Assay used: immunoSEQ multiplex PCR; TCRdb lists only in-frame clones, some missing. V, J and clone size reflect that table, while D and trimming were determined from the DNA. The table has hundreds of thousands of clones, approximately 83% seen once. Study-wide results and caveats: In a later analysis, V- and J-gene trimming of beta chains associated with a DCLRE1C missense variant, replicated independently. Both high specificity and high sensitivity reportedly marked the classifier's diagnosis of cytomegalovirus status. Among TCR beta chains, those listed as cytomegalovirus-associated numbered over 150.

Germline CDR1 SNHLY, CDR2 FYNNEI. CDR3 length: 14 residues. Trimming took 8 bases from V and 13 from J; bases not matched to a gene: 14. The rearrangement uses TRBV2 and TRBJ1-6; TRBD1 matches 7 bases. Sequencing was carried out using PBMCs. The sequence derives from a girl aged 5-17 years in good health and CMV-seronegative. The CDR3: CASGRTGTIHPLHF. The CDR3 bases are TGTGCCAGCGGCCGGACAGGAACGATTCACCCCCTCCACTTT.